The 10 T cell receptor beta chains reported below all come from one sample, sequenced in a study of blood T cell repertoires in COVID-19. Sequenced by immunoSEQ multiplex PCR; TCRdb stores in-frame clones only, minus some. Of a few hundred thousand clones listed, 75% to 90% are singletons. The sample consisted of peripheral blood. The receptors were sampled from a woman aged 55-69 years with acute or convalescent COVID-19.

This clone was picked up a small number of times. The chain links TRBV7-3 to TRBJ2-7, with 9 positions matching TRBD1. Germline-derived CDR1 and CDR2 are SGHTA and FQGTGA. The CDR3 is 15 residues long. The V and J ends lost 1 base and 2 bases, in that order; junction bases with no gene match: 3. CDR3 nucleotide sequence: TGTGCCAGCAGCTTAATGGACAGGGGACCCTACGAGCAGTACTTC. It yields the protein CASSLMDRGPYEQYF.

The chain joins TRBV6-6 to TRBJ1-1; D is perhaps TRBD1 (6 bases). Trimming removed 5 bases at V and 6 bases at J, with 13 bases between. Germline CDR1 reads MNHNY; CDR2 reads SVGAGI (reference sequence). CDR3 length equals 13 residues. The CDR3 here is CASSHLRGAEAFF. CDR3 DNA: TGTGCCAGCAGTCATCTCAGGGGAGCTGAAGCTTTCTTT.

The V gene is TRBV15, the J gene TRBJ2-1, with a tentative D call TRBD1 (6 bases). CDR1 and CDR2 (germline): LNHNV, YYDKDF (reference sequence). This CDR3 contains 15 residues. The germline V and J ends were trimmed by 1 base and 7 bases, with 14 bases remaining between them. The CDR3 reads CATSRVGGPMNEQFF. The CDR3 DNA follows: TGTGCCACCAGCAGAGTTGGGGGCCCTATGAATGAGCAGTTCTTC.

The CDR3 region is CASGSTRPGTGYHNEQFF. In DNA form, the CDR3 reads TGTGCTAGTGGTTCCACTCGACCCGGGACAGGGTATCACAATGAGCAGTTCTTC. J is TRBJ2-1 and V is TRBV12-5; TRBD1 agrees at 9 bases. Per germline, CDR1 LGHNT and CDR2 FRNRAP. CDR3 length: 18 residues. The ends lost 4 bases at V and 5 bases at J; junction bases unmatched: 15.

J is TRBJ2-2 and V is TRBV11-2, with 8 nucleotides matching TRBD1. V was clipped by 2 bases and J by 5 bases; unmatched bases: 10. Germline V gene sequence: CDR1 SGHAT, CDR2 FQNNGV. This CDR3 region has 17 residues. CDR3 in DNA: TGTGCCAGCAGCTTACTCCGAGGACAGGGAGGAACCGGGGAGCTGTTTTTT. Encoded protein: CASSLLRGQGGTGELFF.

This clone came up once. V is TRBV9 and J is TRBJ1-4; D is perhaps TRBD1 (5 bases). The germline V gene has CDR1 SGDLS and CDR2 YYNGEE. This CDR3 spans 17 amino acids. The germline V and J ends were trimmed by 3 bases and 8 bases, with 23 bases remaining between them. CDR3 coding DNA: TGTGCCAGCAGCGGAGCTATATCCACCACCGGGGGGGAAAAACTGTTTTTT. Protein product: CASSGAISTTGGEKLFF.

The chain recombines TRBV7-2 with TRBJ2-1; 7 bases line up with TRBD1. The CDR3 runs 18 residues. V shed 5 bases, J shed 0 bases, and the junction held 13 bases outside the gene matches. Per germline, CDR1 SGHTA and CDR2 FQGNSA. CDR3 sequence: CASSPMLGTASSYNEQFF. CDR3 coding DNA: TGTGCCAGCAGCCCCATGCTTGGGACAGCGAGCTCCTACAATGAGCAGTTCTTC.

This chain connects TRBV19 to TRBJ2-3; unclear D gene. Germline V gene lookup returns CDR1 LNHDA and CDR2 SQIVND (reference sequence). Deletions cut 1 base from V and 4 bases from J, with 15 bases between. This CDR3 has 16 amino acids. The chain's CDR3 is CASSIVQYPTPDTQYF. The CDR3 bases are TGTGCCAGTAGTATAGTTCAGTACCCGACACCAGATACGCAGTATTTT.

V is TRBV6-6 and J is TRBJ1-5; 8 nucleotides agree with TRBD1. With 5 bases clipped from V and 4 bases from J, the junction kept 7 bases outside the gene matches. The CDR3 is 15 residues long. The V gene's germline CDR1 is MNHNY and CDR2 SVGAGI (reference sequence). The CDR3 loop reads CASSPLDRGNQPQHF. DNA for the CDR3: TGTGCCAGCAGTCCGCTTGACAGGGGAAATCAGCCCCAGCATTTT.

This rearrangement joins TRBV3-1 (or the pseudogene TRBV3-2) to TRBJ2-7; D unresolved. Germline V gene lookup returns CDR1 LGHDT and CDR2 YNNKEL (reference sequence). Trimming removed 1 base at V and 4 bases at J, with 5 bases between. The CDR3 is 12 amino acids. CDR3 region: CASSQGRYEQYF. CDR3 bases: TGTGCCAGCAGCCAAGGCCGGTACGAGCAGTACTTC.